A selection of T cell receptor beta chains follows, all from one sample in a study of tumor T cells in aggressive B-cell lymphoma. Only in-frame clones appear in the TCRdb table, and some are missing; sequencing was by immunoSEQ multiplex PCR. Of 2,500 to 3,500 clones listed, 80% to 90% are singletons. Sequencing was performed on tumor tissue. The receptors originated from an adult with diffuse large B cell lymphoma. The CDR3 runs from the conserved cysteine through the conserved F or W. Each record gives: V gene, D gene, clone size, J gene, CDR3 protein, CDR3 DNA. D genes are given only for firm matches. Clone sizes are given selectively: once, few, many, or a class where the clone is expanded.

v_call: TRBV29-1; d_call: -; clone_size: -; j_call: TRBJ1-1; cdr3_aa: CSVWQNEAFF; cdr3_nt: TGCAGCGTTTGGCAAAATGAAGCTTTCTTT
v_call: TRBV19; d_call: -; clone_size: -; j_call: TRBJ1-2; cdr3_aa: CASTPGAMGGYGYTF; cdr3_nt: TGTGCCAGTACCCCCGGGGCCATGGGGGGCTATGGCTACACCTTC
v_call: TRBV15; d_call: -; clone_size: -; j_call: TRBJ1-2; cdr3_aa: CATSIDRGGYGYTF; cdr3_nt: TGTGCCACCAGCATCGACCGAGGGGGATATGGCTACACCTTC
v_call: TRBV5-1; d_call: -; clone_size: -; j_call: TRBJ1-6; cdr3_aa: CASSRGPKGSNNSPLHF; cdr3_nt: TGCGCCAGCAGCCGCGGGCCAAAGGGCTCTAATAATTCACCCCTCCACTTT
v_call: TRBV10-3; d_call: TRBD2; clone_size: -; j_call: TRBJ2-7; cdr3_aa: CAITGAAGGYEQYF; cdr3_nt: TGTGCCATCACCGGGGCAGCGGGAGGCTACGAGCAGTACTTC
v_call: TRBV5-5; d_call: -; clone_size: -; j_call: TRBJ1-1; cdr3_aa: CASSLGASTEAFF; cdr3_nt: TGTGCCAGCAGCTTAGGGGCGAGCACTGAAGCTTTCTTT
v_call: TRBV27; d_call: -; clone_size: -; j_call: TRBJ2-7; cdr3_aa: CASSPSPGSYEQYF; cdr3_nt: TGTGCCAGCAGTCCCTCCCCCGGCTCCTACGAGCAGTACTTC
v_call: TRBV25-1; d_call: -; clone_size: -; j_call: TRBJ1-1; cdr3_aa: CASRTGPNTEAFF; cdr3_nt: TGTGCCAGCAGGACAGGCCCCAACACTGAAGCTTTCTTT
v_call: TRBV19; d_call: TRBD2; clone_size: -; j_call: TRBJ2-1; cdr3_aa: CASSNPRTSGRRNEQFF; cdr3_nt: TGTGCCAGTAGTAACCCCCGGACTAGCGGGAGACGTAATGAGCAGTTCTTC
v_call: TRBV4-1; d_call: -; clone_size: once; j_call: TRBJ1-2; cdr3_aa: CASSQVVSGSQNYGYTF; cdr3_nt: TGCGCCAGCAGCCAAGTTGTATCGGGGAGCCAAAACTATGGCTACACCTTC
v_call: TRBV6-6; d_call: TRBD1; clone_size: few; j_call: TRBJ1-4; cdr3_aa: CASAPRQGGSEKLFF; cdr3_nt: TGTGCCAGCGCCCCCCGCCAGGGGGGTTCTGAAAAACTGTTTTTT
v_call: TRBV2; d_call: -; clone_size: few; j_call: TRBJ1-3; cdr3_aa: CASNTIPSGNTIYF; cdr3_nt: TGTGCCAGCAACACAATCCCCTCTGGAAACACCATATATTTT
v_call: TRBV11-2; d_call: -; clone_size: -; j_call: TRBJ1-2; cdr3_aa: CASSPGLDYGYTF; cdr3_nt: TGTGCCAGCAGCCCAGGGTTGGACTATGGCTACACCTTC
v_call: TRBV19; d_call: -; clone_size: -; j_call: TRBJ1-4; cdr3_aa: CASSGYRVDPTNEKLFF; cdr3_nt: TGTGCCAGTAGTGGGTACAGGGTAGATCCAACTAATGAAAAACTGTTTTTT
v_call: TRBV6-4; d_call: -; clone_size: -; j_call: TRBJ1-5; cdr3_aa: CASSDMVGASNQPQHF; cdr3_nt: TGTGCCAGCAGTGACATGGTAGGGGCGAGCAATCAGCCCCAGCATTTT
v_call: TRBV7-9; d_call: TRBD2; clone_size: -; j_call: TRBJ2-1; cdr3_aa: CASSGTSYDNEQFF; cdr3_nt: TGTGCCAGCAGCGGGACTAGTTACGACAATGAGCAGTTCTTC
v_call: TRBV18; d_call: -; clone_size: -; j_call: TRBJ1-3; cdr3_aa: CASSPDSGNTNTIYF; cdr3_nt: TGTGCCAGCTCACCAGACAGCGGGAATACAAACACCATATATTTT
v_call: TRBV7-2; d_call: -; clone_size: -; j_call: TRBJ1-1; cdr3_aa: CASSFSRDTEAFF; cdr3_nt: TGTGCCAGCAGCTTTAGCAGGGATACTGAAGCTTTCTTT
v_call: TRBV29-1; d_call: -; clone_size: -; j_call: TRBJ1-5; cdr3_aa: CSAGQPNQPQHF; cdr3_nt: TGCAGCGCAGGACAGCCTAATCAGCCCCAACATTTT
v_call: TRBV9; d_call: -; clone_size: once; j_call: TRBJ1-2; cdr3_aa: CASSVDSTGGGAF; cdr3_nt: TGTGCCAGCAGCGTAGATTCAACCGGGGGTGGGGCCTTC
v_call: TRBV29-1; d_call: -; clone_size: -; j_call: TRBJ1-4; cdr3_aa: CSVGDLWGDEKLFF; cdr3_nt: TGCAGCGTTGGCGACCTTTGGGGGGATGAAAAACTGTTTTTT
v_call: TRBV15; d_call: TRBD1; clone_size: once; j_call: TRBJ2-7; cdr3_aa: CATSSGTDSHEQYF; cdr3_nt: TGTGCCACCAGCTCCGGGACAGATTCCCACGAGCAGTACTTC